This T cell receptor (beta chain) was recorded in a study of cytomegalovirus exposure and HLA in healthy donors. The sample holds a few counts of this clone. The antigen is undetermined. Study outcomes and limitations: Judged likely to be a sequencing artifact was a cluster of highly shared sequence variants. Per a later analysis, HLA-associated TCR beta chains showed more clonal expansion than other, equally common TCR beta chains.

The CDR3 length is 12 residues. Trimming cost V 6 bases and J 2 bases, with 5 bases left between them. Germline V CDR1 and CDR2: LNHDA, SQIVND (reference sequence). 60 Vbeta and 13 Jbeta primers were used in PCR. Some clones are missing from TCRdb's copy, which holds only in-frame ones; the method was immunoSEQ multiplex PCR. The sample records 120,000 or so clones, 80% being singletons. This receptor was identified in a man under 40 in good health and CMV-seropositive. This sequence joins TRBV19 and TRBJ1-3, with no clear D. The sequenced material came from PBMCs. The CDR3 reads CASRAPGNTIYF. CDR3 nucleotide sequence: TGTGCCAGTAGGGCACCTGGAAACACCATATATTTT. The whole variable domain, remainder taken from reference TRBV19 and TRBJ1-3, is DGGITQSPKYLFRKEGQNVTLSCEQNLNHDAMYWYRQDPGQGLRLIYYSQIVNDFQKGDIAEGYSVSREKKESFPLTVTSAQKNPTAFYLCASRAPGNTIYFGEGSWLTVV.